The present entry profiles one T cell receptor beta chain with its context. The data originate from a study of blood T cell repertoires in COVID-19. Assay: immunoSEQ multiplex PCR; the TCRdb copy retains only in-frame clones and omits some. The sample includes around 55,000 clones, approximately 92% of them seen just once. The CDR3 covers 15 residues. CDR1 MNHEY and CDR2 SMNVEV come from the germline V gene (reference sequence). Trimming cost V 5 bases and J 3 bases; bases outside gene matches: 7. The specimen sequenced was peripheral blood. V usage is TRBV27 and J usage is TRBJ2-1; 7 bases line up with TRBD1. The TCR sequence derives from a human donor with active COVID-19. The donor label of this sample is uncertain. The CDR3 nucleotides read TGTGCCAGCAGTACAACAGGGGTAATCTACAATGAGCAGTTCTTC. Translated: CASSTTGVIYNEQFF.